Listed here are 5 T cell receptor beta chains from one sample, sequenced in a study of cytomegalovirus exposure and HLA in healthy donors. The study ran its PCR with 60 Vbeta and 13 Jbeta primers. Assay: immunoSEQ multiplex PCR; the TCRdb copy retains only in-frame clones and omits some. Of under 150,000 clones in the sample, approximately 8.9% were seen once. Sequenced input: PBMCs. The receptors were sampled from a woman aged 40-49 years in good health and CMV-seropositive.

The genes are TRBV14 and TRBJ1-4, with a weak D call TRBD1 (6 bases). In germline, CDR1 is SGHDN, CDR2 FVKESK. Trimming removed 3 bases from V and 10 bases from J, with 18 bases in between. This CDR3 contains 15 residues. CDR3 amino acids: CASSQVAGAKGKLFF. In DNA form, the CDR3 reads TGTGCCAGCAGCCAGGTCGCGGGGGCTAAAGGAAAACTGTTTTTT.

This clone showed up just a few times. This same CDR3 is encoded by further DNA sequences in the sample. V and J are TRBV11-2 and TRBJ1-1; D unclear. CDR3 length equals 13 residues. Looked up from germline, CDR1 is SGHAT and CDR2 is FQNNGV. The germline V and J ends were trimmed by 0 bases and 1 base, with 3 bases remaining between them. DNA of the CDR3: TGTGCCAGCAGCTTAGACCGGAACACTGAAGCTTTCTTT. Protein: CASSLDRNTEAFF.

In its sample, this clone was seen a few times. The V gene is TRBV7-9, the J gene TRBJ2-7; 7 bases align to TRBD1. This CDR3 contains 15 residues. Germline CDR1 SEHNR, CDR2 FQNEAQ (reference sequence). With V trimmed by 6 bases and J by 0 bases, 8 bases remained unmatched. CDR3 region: CASRANRGGSYEQYF. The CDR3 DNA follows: TGTGCCAGCAGGGCGAACAGGGGCGGCTCCTACGAGCAGTACTTC.

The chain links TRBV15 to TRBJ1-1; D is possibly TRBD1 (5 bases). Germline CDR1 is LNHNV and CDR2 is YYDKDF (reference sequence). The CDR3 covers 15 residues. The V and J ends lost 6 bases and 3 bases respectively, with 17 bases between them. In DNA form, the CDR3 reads TGTGCCACCAGGACCACCGGGGGGGTTGACACTGAAGCTTTCTTT. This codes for CATRTTGGVDTEAFF. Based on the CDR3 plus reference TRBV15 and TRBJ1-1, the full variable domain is DAMVIQNPRYQVTQFGKPVTLSCSQTLNHNVMYWYQQKSSQAPKLLFHYYDKDFNNEADTPDNFQSRRPNTSFCFLDIRSPGLGDTAMYLCATRTTGGVDTEAFFGQGTRLTVV.

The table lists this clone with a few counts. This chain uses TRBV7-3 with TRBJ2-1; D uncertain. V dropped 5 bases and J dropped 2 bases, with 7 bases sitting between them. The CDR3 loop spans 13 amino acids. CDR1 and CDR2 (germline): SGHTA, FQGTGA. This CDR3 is CASSPAAYNEQFF. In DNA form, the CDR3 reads TGTGCCAGCAGCCCCGCAGCCTACAATGAGCAGTTCTTC.